Below are 12 T cell receptor beta chains sequenced from a single sample in a study of T cells in localized non-small cell lung cancer. TCRdb keeps only in-frame clones here, not all; method: immunoSEQ multiplex PCR. The sample lists more than 20,000 clones, over 75% occurring once. The sample here was PBMCs, taken before any cancer treatment. These receptors came from a man aged 40 to 75 with stage II lung adenocarcinoma.

This chain connects TRBV28 to TRBJ2-7, with 7 bases identical to TRBD1. The V gene's germline CDR1 is MDHEN and CDR2 SYDVKM. With V trimmed by 5 bases and J by 3 bases, 7 bases remained unmatched. This CDR3 region has 14 residues. The CDR3 coding sequence is TGTGCCAGCAGTATAGCCGGGGACAGCTACGAGCAGTACTTC. Its translation is CASSIAGDSYEQYF.

This clone was observed a few times. CDR3 amino acids: CASSQDPIQGARGYTF. In DNA form, the CDR3 reads TGCGCCAGCAGCCAAGACCCCATACAGGGGGCGCGGGGCTACACCTTC. The chain is built from TRBV4-1 and TRBJ1-2, with TRBD1 matching over 9 bases. V trimming: 0 bases; J trimming: 8 bases; junction bases outside the gene matches: 10. The CDR3 loop spans 16 amino acids. The germline gives CDR1 MGHRA, CDR2 YSYEKL.

The chain couples TRBV30 to TRBJ1-2, with 8 bases identical to TRBD1. The CDR3 is 15 residues long. The V segment lost 6 bases and the J segment 5 bases; nucleotides outside the gene matches: 14. The germline V gene has CDR1 GTSNPN and CDR2 SVGIG (reference sequence). Written as DNA, the CDR3 is TGTGCCTGCCCAATCCATGGACAGGGTGCTTATGGCTACACCTTC. It specifies CACPIHGQGAYGYTF.

J is TRBJ2-1 and V is TRBV30; D possibly corresponds to TRBD2 (6 bases). CDR1 and CDR2 from the germline V gene are GTSNPN and SVGIG (reference sequence). This CDR3 contains 16 residues. V was shortened by 1 base and J by 8 bases, with 21 bases between the two germline ends. Here the CDR3 reads CAWSEGGTGSLDEQFF. The DNA for the CDR3 is TGTGCCTGGAGTGAAGGCGGGACGGGGAGTCTCGATGAGCAGTTCTTC.

The chain employs TRBV19 and TRBJ2-7; D is ambiguous. The CDR3 consists of 13 residues. Trimming removed 5 bases from V and 2 bases from J, with 10 bases in between. Germline CDR1 LNHDA, CDR2 SQIVND (reference sequence). The CDR3 DNA reads TGTGCCAGTAGTCTCGACTCCACCTACGAGCAGTACTTC. Translated: CASSLDSTYEQYF.

CDR3 coding DNA: TGTGCCAGCAGCCTCCAAGGACTCACTGAAGCTTTCTTT. This encodes CASSLQGLTEAFF. The rearrangement joins TRBV5-5 to TRBJ1-1, with D unresolved. V was pared by 4 bases and J by 4 bases, with 11 bases between. Germline V CDR1 and CDR2: SGHKS, YYEKEE (reference sequence). The CDR3 length is 13 residues.

V and J are TRBV13 and TRBJ1-2, with a possible D match to TRBD1 (6 bases). Germline values: CDR1 PRHDT, CDR2 FYEKMQ (reference sequence). Trimming took off 6 bases at V and 6 bases at J, with 14 bases between the two ends. The CDR3 has 13 amino acids. As DNA, the CDR3 is TGTGCCAGCAGACAACAGGGAGGGGATGGCTACACCTTC. It translates to CASRQQGGDGYTF.

The chain carries TRBV27 and TRBJ2-1, with 10 positions matching TRBD2. Germline V gene sequence: CDR1 MNHEY, CDR2 SMNVEV (reference sequence). With 5 bases clipped from V and 6 bases from J, the junction kept 10 bases outside the gene matches. The CDR3 runs to 16 residues. CDR3 loop: CASSPMTSGYINEQFF. As DNA, the CDR3 is TGTGCCAGCAGTCCAATGACTAGCGGGTATATCAATGAGCAGTTCTTC.

J is TRBJ1-5 and V is TRBV30; D is possibly TRBD1 (6 bases). With 0 bases removed from V and 3 bases from J, the gap between germline ends came to 18 bases. CDR3 size: 17 residues. Germline values: CDR1 GTSNPN, CDR2 SVGIG (reference sequence). CDR3 DNA: TGTGCCTGGAGTGTTAAAATTCCAACAGGGCTCAATCAGCCCCAGCATTTT. This translates into CAWSVKIPTGLNQPQHF. The variable domain in full, completed from reference TRBV30 and TRBJ1-5, reads SQTIHQWPATLVQPVGSPLSLECTVEGTSNPNLYWYRQAAGRGLQLLFYSVGIGQISSEVPQNLSASRPQDRQFILSSKKLLLSDSGFYLCAWSVKIPTGLNQPQHFGDGTRLSIL.

This rearrangement joins TRBV4-1 to TRBJ2-5; D is perhaps TRBD2 (5 bases). Trimming cost V 0 bases and J 10 bases, with 15 bases left between them. Germline V gives CDR1 MGHRA, CDR2 YSYEKL. The CDR3 totals 14 residues. In DNA, the CDR3 is TGCGCCAGCAGCCAAGATAGGGCCCCGAGGGACCAGTACTTC. This codes for CASSQDRAPRDQYF.

The CDR3 nucleotides read TGTGCCAGCAGCCGGATAGGGGTGGACGCCGAGCAGTACTTC. This codes for CASSRIGVDAEQYF. The chain is built from TRBV5-8 and TRBJ2-7, with a possible D match to TRBD1 (5 bases). CDR1 and CDR2 (germline): SGHTS, YDEGEE. This CDR3 contains 14 residues. Deletions cut 4 bases from V and 6 bases from J, with 17 bases between. The entire variable domain, with the rest obtained from reference TRBV5-8 and TRBJ2-7, is as follows: EAGVTQSPTHLIKTRGQQATLRCSPISGHTSVYWYQQALGLGLQFLLWYDEGEERNRGNFPPRFSGRQFPNYSSELNVNALELEDSALYLCASSRIGVDAEQYFGPGTRLTVT.

This chain connects TRBV30 to TRBJ2-2, with TRBD2 identical over 10 bases. The CDR3 has 13 amino acids. The germline V gene encodes CDR1 GTSNPN and CDR2 SVGIG (reference sequence). The ends lost 4 bases at V and 6 bases at J; junction bases unmatched: 2. CDR3 bases: TGTGCCTGGAAGCGGGGGGGCCCCGGGGAGCTGTTTTTT. This encodes CAWKRGGPGELFF.